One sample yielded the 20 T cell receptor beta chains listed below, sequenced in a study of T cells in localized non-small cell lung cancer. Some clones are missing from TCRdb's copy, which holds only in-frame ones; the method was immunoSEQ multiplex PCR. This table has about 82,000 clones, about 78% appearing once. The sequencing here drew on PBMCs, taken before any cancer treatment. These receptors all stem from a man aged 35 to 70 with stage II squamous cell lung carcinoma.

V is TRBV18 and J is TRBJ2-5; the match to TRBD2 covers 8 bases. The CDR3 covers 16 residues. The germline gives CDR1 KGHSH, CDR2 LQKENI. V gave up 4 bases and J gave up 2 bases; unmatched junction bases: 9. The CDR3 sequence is CASSRPSGFGQETQYF. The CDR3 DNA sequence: TGTGCCAGCTCACGACCTAGCGGGTTTGGGCAAGAGACCCAGTACTTC.

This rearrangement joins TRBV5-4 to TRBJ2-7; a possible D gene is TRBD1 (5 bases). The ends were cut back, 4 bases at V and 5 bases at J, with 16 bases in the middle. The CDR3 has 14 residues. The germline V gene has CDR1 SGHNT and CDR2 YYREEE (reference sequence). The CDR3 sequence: CASSPGGWGDEQYF. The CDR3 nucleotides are TGTGCCAGCAGCCCGGGTGGTTGGGGCGACGAGCAGTACTTC.

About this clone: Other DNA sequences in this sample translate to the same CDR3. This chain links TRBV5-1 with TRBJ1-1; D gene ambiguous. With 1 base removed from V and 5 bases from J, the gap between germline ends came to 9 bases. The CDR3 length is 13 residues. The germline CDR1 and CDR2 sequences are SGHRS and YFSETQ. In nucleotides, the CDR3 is TGCGCCAGCAGCTTGTCCACTAATACTGAAGCTTTCTTT. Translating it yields CASSLSTNTEAFF.

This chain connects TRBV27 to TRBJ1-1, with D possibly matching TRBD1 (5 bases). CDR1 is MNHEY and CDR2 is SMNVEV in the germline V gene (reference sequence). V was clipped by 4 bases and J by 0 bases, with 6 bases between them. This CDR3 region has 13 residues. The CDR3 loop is CASSSRVNTEAFF. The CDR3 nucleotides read TGTGCCAGCAGTTCCAGGGTGAACACTGAAGCTTTCTTT.

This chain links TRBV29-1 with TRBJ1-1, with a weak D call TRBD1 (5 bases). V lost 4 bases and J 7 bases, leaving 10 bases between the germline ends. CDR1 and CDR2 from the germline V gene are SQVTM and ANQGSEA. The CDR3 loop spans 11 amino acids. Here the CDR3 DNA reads TGCAGCGTTGGGTGGCAGGGTGAAGCTTTCTTT. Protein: CSVGWQGEAFF.

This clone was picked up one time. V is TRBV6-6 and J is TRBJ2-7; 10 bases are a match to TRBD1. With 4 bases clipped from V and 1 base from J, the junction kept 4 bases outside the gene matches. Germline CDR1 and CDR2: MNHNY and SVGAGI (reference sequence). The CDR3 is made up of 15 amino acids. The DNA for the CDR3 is TGTGCCAGCAGTTCCCCGGGACAGGGGTCCTACGAGCAGTACTTC. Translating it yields CASSSPGQGSYEQYF.

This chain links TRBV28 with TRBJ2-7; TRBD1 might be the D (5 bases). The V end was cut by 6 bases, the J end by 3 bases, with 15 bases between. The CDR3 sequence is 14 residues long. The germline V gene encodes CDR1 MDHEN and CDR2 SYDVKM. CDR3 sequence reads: CASSRTGQYYEQYF. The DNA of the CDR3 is TGTGCCAGCAGCCGAACAGGTCAGTACTACGAGCAGTACTTC.

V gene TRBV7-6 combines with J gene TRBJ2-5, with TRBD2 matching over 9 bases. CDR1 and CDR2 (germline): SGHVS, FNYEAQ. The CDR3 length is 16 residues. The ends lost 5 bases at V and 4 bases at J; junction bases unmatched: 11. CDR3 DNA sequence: TGTGCCAGCAGCCCCCAGGGTAGCGGGAGTAGAGAGACCCAGTACTTC. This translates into CASSPQGSGSRETQYF.

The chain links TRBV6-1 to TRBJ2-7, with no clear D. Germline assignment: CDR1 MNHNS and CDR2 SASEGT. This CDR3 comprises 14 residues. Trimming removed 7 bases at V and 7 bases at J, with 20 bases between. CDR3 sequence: CASTLTIIVREQYF. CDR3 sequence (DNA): TGTGCCAGCACCTTGACAATTATAGTACGGGAGCAGTACTTC.

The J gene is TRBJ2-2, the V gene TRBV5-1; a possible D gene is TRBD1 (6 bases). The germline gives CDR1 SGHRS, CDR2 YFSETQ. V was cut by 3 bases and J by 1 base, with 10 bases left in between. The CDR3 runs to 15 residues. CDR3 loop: CASSSGQRNTGELFF. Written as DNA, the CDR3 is TGCGCCAGCAGCTCCGGACAGAGGAACACCGGGGAGCTGTTTTTT.

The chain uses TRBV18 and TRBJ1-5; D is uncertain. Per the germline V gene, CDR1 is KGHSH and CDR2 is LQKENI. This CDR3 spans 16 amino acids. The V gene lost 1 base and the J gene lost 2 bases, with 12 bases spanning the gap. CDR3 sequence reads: CASSPREGQGNQPQHF. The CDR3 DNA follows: TGTGCCAGCTCACCACGGGAAGGGCAGGGCAATCAGCCCCAGCATTTT.

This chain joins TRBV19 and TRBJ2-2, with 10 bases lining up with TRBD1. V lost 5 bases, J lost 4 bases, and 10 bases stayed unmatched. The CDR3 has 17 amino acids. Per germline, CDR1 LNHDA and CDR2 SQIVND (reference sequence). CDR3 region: CASSHRGTGVFTGELFF. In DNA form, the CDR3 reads TGTGCCAGTAGTCATCGGGGGACAGGGGTTTTCACCGGGGAGCTGTTTTTT.

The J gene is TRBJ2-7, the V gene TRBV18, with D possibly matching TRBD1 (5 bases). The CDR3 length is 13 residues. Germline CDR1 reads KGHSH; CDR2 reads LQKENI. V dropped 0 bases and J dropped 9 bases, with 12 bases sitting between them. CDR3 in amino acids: CASSPPQKQGQYF. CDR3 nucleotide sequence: TGTGCCAGCTCACCACCACAGAAGCAGGGGCAGTACTTC. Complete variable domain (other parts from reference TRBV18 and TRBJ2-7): NAGVMQNPRHLVRRRGQEARLRCSPMKGHSHVYWYRQLPEEGLKFMVYLQKENIIDESGMPKERFSAEFPKEGPSILRIQQVVRGDSAAYFCASSPPQKQGQYFGPGTRLTVT.

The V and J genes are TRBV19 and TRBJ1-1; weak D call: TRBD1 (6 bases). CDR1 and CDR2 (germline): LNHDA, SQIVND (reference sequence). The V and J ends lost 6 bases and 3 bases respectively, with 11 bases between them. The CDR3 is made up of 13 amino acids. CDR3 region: CASRAPGDTEAFF. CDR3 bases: TGTGCCAGTAGGGCTCCAGGGGACACTGAAGCTTTCTTT.

CDR3 DNA: TGTGCCAGCTCACCCGGAAGAGGGGCGGGCGGAACTGAAGCTTTCTTT. Amino acids: CASSPGRGAGGTEAFF. This rearrangement joins TRBV18 to TRBJ1-1, with D perhaps matching TRBD1 (5 bases). Per the germline V gene, CDR1 is KGHSH and CDR2 is LQKENI. Trimming removed 3 bases at V and 5 bases at J, with 19 bases between. The CDR3 is 16 residues long. Looking up the rest from reference TRBV18 and TRBJ1-1 gives the full variable domain: NAGVMQNPRHLVRRRGQEARLRCSPMKGHSHVYWYRQLPEEGLKFMVYLQKENIIDESGMPKERFSAEFPKEGPSILRIQQVVRGDSAAYFCASSPGRGAGGTEAFFGQGTRLTVV.

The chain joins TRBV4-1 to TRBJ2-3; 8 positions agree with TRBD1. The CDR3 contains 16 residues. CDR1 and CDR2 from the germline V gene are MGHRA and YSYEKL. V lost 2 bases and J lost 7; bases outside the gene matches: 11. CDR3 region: CASSQRPQGALNTQYF. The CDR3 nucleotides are TGCGCCAGCAGCCAACGGCCTCAGGGGGCCTTGAATACGCAGTATTTT.

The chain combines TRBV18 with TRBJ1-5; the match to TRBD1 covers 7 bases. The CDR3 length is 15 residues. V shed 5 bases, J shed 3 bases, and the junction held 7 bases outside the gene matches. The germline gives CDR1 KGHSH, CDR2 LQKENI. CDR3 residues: CASSARQGVNQPQHF. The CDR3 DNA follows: TGTGCCAGCTCAGCTAGACAGGGTGTCAATCAGCCCCAGCATTTT.

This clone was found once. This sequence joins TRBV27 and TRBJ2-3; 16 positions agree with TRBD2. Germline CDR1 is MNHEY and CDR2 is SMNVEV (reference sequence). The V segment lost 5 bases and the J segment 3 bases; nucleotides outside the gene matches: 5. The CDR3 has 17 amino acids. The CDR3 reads CASSPKGLAGGTDTQYF. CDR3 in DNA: TGTGCCAGCAGTCCCAAGGGACTAGCGGGAGGGACAGATACGCAGTATTTT.

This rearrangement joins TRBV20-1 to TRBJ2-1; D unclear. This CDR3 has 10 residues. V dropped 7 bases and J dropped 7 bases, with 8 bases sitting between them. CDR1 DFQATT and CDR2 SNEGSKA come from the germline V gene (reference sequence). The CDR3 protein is CSGTENEQFF. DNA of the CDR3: TGCAGTGGTACCGAGAATGAGCAGTTCTTC.

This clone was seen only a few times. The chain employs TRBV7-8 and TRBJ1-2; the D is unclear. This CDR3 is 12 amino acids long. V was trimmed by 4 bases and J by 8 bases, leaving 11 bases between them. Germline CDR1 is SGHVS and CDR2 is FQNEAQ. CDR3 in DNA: TGTGCCAGCAGCTCGAGGCTAGGCGGCTACACCTTC. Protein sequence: CASSSRLGGYTF.